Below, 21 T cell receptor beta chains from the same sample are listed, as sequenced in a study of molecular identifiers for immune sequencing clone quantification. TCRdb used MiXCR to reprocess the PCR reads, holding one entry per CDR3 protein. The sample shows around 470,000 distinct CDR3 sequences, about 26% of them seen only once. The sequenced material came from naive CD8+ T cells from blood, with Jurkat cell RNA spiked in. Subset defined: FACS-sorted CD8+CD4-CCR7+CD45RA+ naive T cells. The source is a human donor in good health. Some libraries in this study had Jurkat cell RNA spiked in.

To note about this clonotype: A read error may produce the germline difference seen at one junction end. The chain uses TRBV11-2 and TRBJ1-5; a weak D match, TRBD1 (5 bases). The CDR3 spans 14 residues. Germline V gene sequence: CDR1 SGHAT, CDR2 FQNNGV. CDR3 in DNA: TGTGCCAGCAGCCCATCAGGGCGCAATCAGCCCCGGCATTTT. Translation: CASSPSGRNQPRHF. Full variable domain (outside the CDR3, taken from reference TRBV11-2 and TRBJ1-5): EAGVAQSPRYKIIEKRQSVAFWCNPISGHATLYWYQQILGQGPKLLIQFQNNGVVDDSQLPKDRFSAERLKGVDSTLKIQPAKLEDSAVYLCASSPSGRNQPRHFGDGTRLSIL.

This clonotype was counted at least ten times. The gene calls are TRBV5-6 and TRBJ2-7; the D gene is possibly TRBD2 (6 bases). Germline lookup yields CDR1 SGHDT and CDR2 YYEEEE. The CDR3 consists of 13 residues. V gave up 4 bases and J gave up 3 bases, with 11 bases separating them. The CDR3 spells CASSPPTSYEQYF. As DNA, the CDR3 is TGTGCCAGCAGCCCACCGACTAGCTACGAGCAGTACTTC.

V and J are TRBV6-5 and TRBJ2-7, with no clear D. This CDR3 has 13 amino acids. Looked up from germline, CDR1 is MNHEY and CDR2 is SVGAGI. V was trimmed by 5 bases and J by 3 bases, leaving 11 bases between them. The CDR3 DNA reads TGTGCCAGCAGTGACGGGCTGAGCTACGAGCAGTACTTC. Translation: CASSDGLSYEQYF.

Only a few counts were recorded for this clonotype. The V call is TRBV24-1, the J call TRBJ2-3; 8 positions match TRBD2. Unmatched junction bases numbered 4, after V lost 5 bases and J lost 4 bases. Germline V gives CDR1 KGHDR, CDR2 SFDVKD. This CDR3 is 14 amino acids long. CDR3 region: CATSAASGSDTQYF. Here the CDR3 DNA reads TGTGCCACCAGTGCGGCTAGCGGGTCAGATACGCAGTATTTT.

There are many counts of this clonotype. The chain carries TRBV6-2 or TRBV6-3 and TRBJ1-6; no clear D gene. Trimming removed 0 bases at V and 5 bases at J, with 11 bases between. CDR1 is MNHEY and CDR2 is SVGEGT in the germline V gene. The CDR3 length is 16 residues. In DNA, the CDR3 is TGTGCCAGCAGTTACTCGCGGAACAGTCATAATTCACCCCTCCACTTT. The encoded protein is CASSYSRNSHNSPLHF.

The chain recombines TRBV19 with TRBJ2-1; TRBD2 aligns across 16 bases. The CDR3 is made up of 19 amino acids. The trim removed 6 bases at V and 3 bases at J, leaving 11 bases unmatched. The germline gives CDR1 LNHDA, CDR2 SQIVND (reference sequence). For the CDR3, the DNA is TGTGCCAGTAGGACCGGGACAGGGACTAGCGGGAGGGGCTACAATGAGCAGTTCTTC. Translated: CASRTGTGTSGRGYNEQFF. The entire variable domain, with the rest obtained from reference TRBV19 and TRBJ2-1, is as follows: DGGITQSPKYLFRKEGQNVTLSCEQNLNHDAMYWYRQDPGQGLRLIYYSQIVNDFQKGDIAEGYSVSREKKESFPLTVTSAQKNPTAFYLCASRTGTGTSGRGYNEQFFGPGTRLTVL.

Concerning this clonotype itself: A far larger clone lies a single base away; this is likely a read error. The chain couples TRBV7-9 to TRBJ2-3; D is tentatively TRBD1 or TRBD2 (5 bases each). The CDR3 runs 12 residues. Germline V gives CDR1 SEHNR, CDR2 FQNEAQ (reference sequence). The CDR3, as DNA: TGTGCCAGCAGCCAGGGAGCAGATACGCGGTATTTT. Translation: CASSQGADTRYF.

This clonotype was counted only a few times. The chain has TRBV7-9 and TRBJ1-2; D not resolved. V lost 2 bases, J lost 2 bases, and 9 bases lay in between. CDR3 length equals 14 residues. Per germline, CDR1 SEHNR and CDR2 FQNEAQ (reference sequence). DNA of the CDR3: TGTGCCAGCAGCTTAATTGGATTCAACTATGGCTACACCTTC. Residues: CASSLIGFNYGYTF.

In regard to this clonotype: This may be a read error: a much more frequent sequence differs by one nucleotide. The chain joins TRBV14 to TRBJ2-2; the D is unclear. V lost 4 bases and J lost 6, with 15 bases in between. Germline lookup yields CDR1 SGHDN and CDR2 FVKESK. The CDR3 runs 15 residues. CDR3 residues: CASSPNRPNAGELFF. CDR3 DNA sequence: TGTGCCAGCAGCCCCAACCGGCCTAACGCCGGGGAGCTGTTTTTT.

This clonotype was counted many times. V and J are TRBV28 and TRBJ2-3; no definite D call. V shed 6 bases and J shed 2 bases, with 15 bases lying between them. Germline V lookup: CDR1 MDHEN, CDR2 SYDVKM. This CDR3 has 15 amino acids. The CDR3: CASSHRELFTDTQYF. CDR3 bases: TGTGCCAGCAGCCACAGAGAGCTGTTCACAGATACGCAGTATTTT.

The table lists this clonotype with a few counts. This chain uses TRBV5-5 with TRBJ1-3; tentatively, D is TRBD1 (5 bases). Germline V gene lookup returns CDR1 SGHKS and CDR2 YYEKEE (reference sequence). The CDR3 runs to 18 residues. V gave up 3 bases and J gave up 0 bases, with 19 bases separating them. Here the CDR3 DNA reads TGTGCCAGCAGCTCCACATACCCAGAGGGGTACTCTGGAAACACCATATATTTT. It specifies CASSSTYPEGYSGNTIYF.

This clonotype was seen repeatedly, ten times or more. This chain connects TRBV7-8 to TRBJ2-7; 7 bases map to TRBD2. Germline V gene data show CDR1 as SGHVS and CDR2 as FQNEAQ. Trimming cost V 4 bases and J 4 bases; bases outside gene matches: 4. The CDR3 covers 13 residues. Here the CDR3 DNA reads TGTGCCAGCAGCTCTCTGCGGGAGTACGAGCAGTACTTC. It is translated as CASSSLREYEQYF. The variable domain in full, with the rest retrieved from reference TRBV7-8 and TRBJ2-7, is GAGVSQSPRYKVAKRGQDVALRCDPISGHVSLFWYQQALGQGPEFLTYFQNEAQLDKSGLPSDRFFAERPEGSVSTLKIQRTQQEDSAVYLCASSSLREYEQYFGPGTRLTVT.

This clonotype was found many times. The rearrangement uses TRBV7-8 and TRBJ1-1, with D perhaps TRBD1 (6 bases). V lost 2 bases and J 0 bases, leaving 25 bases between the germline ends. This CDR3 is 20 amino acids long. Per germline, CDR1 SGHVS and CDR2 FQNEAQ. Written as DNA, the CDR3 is TGTGCCAGCAGCTTACCCCCCTGGGTGAACGGACAGCTCCTGAACACTGAAGCTTTCTTT. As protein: CASSLPPWVNGQLLNTEAFF.

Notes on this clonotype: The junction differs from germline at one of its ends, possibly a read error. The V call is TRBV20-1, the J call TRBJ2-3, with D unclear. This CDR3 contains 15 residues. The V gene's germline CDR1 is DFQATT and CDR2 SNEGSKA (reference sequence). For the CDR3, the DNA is TGCGGTGCTAGAGAATCAGGCACTAGCACAGATACGCAGTATTTT. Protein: CGARESGTSTDTQYF.

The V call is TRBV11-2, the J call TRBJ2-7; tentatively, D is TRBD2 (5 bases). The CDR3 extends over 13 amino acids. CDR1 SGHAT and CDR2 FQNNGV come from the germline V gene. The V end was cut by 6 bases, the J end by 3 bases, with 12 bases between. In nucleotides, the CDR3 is TGTGCCAGCAGTTTAACTAGGAACTACGAGCAGTACTTC. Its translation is CASSLTRNYEQYF.

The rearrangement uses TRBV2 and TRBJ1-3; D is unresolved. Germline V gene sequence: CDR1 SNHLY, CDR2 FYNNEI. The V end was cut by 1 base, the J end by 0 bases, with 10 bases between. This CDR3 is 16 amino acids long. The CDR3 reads CASSEERWASGNTIYF. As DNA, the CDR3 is TGTGCCAGCAGTGAAGAACGTTGGGCCTCTGGAAACACCATATATTTT.

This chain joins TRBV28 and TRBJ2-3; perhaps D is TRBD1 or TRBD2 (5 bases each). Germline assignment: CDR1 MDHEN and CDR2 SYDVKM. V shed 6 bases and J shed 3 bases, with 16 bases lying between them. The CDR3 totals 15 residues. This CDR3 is CASSKFRDLTDTQYF. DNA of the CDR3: TGTGCCAGCAGCAAATTCCGGGACCTAACAGATACGCAGTATTTT.

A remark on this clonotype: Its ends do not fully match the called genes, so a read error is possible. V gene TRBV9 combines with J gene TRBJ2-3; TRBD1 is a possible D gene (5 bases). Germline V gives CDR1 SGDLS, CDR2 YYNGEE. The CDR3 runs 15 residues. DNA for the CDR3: TGTGCCAGCGGCGTAGACTGGGGCCAAAAAGATACGCAGTATTTT. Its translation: CASGVDWGQKDTQYF.

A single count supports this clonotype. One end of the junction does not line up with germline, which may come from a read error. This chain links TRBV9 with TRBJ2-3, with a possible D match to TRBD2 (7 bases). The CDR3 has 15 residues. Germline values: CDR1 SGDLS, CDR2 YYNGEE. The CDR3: CASSRFGGPGDSQYF. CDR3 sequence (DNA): TGTGCCAGCAGCCGGTTCGGGGGGCCGGGAGATTCGCAGTATTTT.

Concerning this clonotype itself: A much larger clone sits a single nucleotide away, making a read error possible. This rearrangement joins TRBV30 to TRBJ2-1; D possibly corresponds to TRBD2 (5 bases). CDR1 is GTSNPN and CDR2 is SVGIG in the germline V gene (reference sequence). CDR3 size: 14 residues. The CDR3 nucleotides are TGTGTCTGGAGGACCTTATCCTCGAACAATGAGCAGTTCTTC. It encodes CVWRTLSSNNEQFF.

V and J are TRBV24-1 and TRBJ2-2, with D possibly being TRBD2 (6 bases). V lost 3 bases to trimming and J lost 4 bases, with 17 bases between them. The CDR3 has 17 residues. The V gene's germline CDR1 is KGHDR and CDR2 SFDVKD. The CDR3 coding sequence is TGTGCCACCAGTGATCGTCGGACTACCCGATTCACCGGGGAGCTGTTTTTT. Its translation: CATSDRRTTRFTGELFF.